This T cell receptor beta chain was captured in a study of blood T cell repertoires in COVID-19. Study summary: Italy, Spain and the United States were the sources of the convalescent and acute COVID-19 samples. T cells, B-cell-depleted T cells, or PBMCs provided the cDNA or gDNA that served as material.

As originally analysed: Quantification of nucleated cells was approximated via reference gene primer amplification. Clones were sequenced by immunoSEQ multiplex PCR, and TCRdb holds only the in-frame ones, with some missing. D and trimming were read from the DNA, whereas the V and J calls and clone size are those reported in that table. The data show roughly 220,000 clones, roughly nine tenths seen once. It was during active infection that Seattle patients were enrolled and then longitudinally followed. This clonotype originated in a woman in her fifties or sixties with COVID-19, enrolled during active disease. The sequenced material came from peripheral blood.

CDR3 sequence (DNA): TGTGCCAGCAGCGTAGTTGCAGGGGGCACTGAAGCTTTCTTT. Translation gives CASSVVAGGTEAFF. The chain has TRBV9 and TRBJ1-1; 7 bases map to TRBD1. The V segment lost 0 bases and the J segment 4 bases; nucleotides outside the gene matches: 3. The CDR3 runs 14 residues. Germline V lookup: CDR1 SGDLS, CDR2 YYNGEE.